This T cell receptor (beta chain) was profiled in a study of CD8 T cells in ankylosing spondylitis. This clonotype appeared a few times. Its antigen remains unknown. The CDR3 consists of 16 residues. Trimming took 3 bases from V and 2 from J, leaving 14 bases between them. CDR1 and CDR2 (germline): MNHEY, SVGAGI. Making use of molecular barcodes, quantitative 5'-RACE generated TCR beta libraries. TCRdb re-called the 5' RACE reads with MiXCR, one entry per CDR3 protein. The data hold some 700,000 distinct CDR3 sequences, with around 20% observed a single time. General study points: Typical of ankylosing spondylitis blood, it appeared, was a TCR beta motif of seven to nine highly homologous variants. Clones linked to disease were reported to show significant enrichment in matched ankylosing spondylitis synovial fluid. Within peripheral blood, clones linked to disease were CD8+ and relatively rare.

Sequencing input: blood, either unsorted or a sorted T cell fraction (not recorded which). This chain links TRBV6-5 with TRBJ2-1; D is undetermined. This receptor was obtained from a male donor with ankylosing spondylitis. The CDR3 nucleotides read TGTGCCAGCAGTTATGGTGTGGGAAGAGCCTACAATGAGCAGTTCTTC. This sequence encodes CASSYGVGRAYNEQFF.